The T cell receptor beta chain described here comes from a study of Ad26.COV2.S vaccination and SARS-CoV-2 variants. Study outcomes and limitations: Analytic work on TCR breadth and depth might have understated the full extent of total T cell responses.

As for treatment: some 19 received Ad26.COV2.S at low or high dose, single or two shots; several received placebo; per-sample allocation not given. On day 63 after the first injection, vaccine and placebo recipients gave samples. Concerning this clone itself: Its target is unknown.

This CDR3 has 15 amino acids. Germline V gives CDR1 SGHTA, CDR2 FQGNSA. Trimming stripped 5 bases from V and 1 base from J, with 14 bases between. Libraries were prepared by immunoSEQ multiplex PCR; TCRdb keeps only in-frame clonotypes and omits some of them. The sample lists about 480,000 clones, roughly 87% occurring once. The clonotype comes from a person between 18 and 65 years old who received the Ad26.COV2.S COVID-19 vaccine or a placebo. This rearrangement joins TRBV7-2 to TRBJ2-5; D remains ambiguous. The sample in question was peripheral blood, obtained in a trial of Ad26.COV2.S vaccine versus placebo. DNA of the CDR3: TGTGCCAGCAGCCCCCGCCCCGGCCCCCAAGAGACCCAGTACTTC. It encodes CASSPRPGPQETQYF.